This TCR beta chain was sequenced for a study of beta chain features in type 1 diabetes. For the study at large: Age, gender and cell yields were alike across patients and healthy donors. General study results and limits: There was no resolution here of whether HLA type influences TCRB rearrangement. There was a moderate but significant shortening of TCRB CDR3s in all four CD4+ subsets of Type 1 diabetes patients.

Expressed TCRB transcripts were sequenced because the isolated RNA had all been reverse transcribed beforehand. Read counts averaged roughly 3.5 million for samples of naive, central memory and regulatory T cells. TCRdb's copy holds only in-frame clones and misses some; the assay was immunoSEQ multiplex PCR. The sample has 640,000 or so clones, over 12% seen once. A remark on this clone: As yet, its antigen is unknown.

Between the trimmed V and J ends, which lost 7 bases and 0 bases, there was a span of 16 bases. Germline V gives CDR1 SEHNR, CDR2 FQNEAQ (reference sequence). CDR3 size: 16 residues. Each of the sorted populations had a purity greater than 98%. This clonotype was obtained from a man aged 18 to 29 with type 1 diabetes. The chain recombines TRBV7-9 with TRBJ1-3; D ambiguous. The sequenced sample consisted of naive CD4+ T cells from blood. The CDR3 here is CASTPRSSNSGNTIYF. CDR3 DNA sequence: TGTGCCAGCACCCCTAGGTCCTCCAACTCTGGAAACACCATATATTTT.